The 27 T cell receptor beta chains below come from one sample, sequenced in a study of cytomegalovirus exposure and HLA in healthy donors. In the PCR, 60 Vbeta and 13 Jbeta primers were used. Clones were read by immunoSEQ multiplex PCR, and TCRdb kept only the in-frame ones, dropping some. The sample shows 150,000 to 200,000 clones, 60% to 80% of them seen only once. What was sequenced was PBMCs. These receptors originate from a man aged 35 to 55 in good health and CMV-seronegative.

The chain combines TRBV6-5 with TRBJ1-1, with D unresolved. Trimming shortened V by 4 bases and J by 1 base, and 10 bases separated the two germline ends. The CDR3 contains 14 residues. In germline, CDR1 is MNHEY, CDR2 SVGAGI. The CDR3 region has the DNA TGTGCCAGCAGTTTAGAGGGCTGGAACACTGAAGCTTTCTTT. This sequence encodes CASSLEGWNTEAFF.

This clone was observed a handful of times. The chain couples TRBV19 to TRBJ1-1; D is perhaps TRBD1 (6 bases). Trimming cost V 3 bases and J 5 bases, with 13 bases left between them. Germline CDR1 LNHDA, CDR2 SQIVND (reference sequence). The CDR3 loop spans 14 amino acids. The CDR3 DNA reads TGTGCCAGTAGTATCCAGGGGTTGGTAACTGAAGCTTTCTTT. Residues: CASSIQGLVTEAFF.

Notes on this clone: A junction end diverges from the germline sequence, so it may reflect a read error. The chain joins TRBV4-1 to TRBJ2-7; 7 positions match TRBD1. The CDR3 extends over 13 amino acids. Germline CDR1 and CDR2: MGHRA and YSYEKL. Written as DNA, the CDR3 is TGCGCCAGCGGTCCGGGACAGAGCTACGAGCAGTGCTTC. Amino acid sequence: CASGPGQSYEQCF.

The V and J genes are TRBV4-3 and TRBJ1-1; D ambiguous. V dropped 4 bases and J dropped 2 bases, with 14 bases sitting between them. The CDR3 is made up of 15 amino acids. The germline CDR1 and CDR2 sequences are LGHNA and YSLEER. CDR3 sequence: CASSRDYGFNTEAFF. The CDR3 DNA sequence: TGCGCCAGCAGCCGAGATTACGGGTTTAACACTGAAGCTTTCTTT.

This chain uses TRBV25-1 with TRBJ2-7, with 15 bases identical to TRBD2. The CDR3 consists of 18 residues. In germline, CDR1 is MGHDK, CDR2 SYGVNS. The ends lost 1 base at V and 7 bases at J; junction bases unmatched: 11. As DNA, the CDR3 is TGTGCCAGCAGTGAATGGGGGACTAGCGGGGGGACGGGAGAAGAGCAGTACTTC. Protein sequence: CASSEWGTSGGTGEEQYF.

The V and J genes are TRBV4-1 and TRBJ2-2, with 9 bases that match TRBD2. From germline, CDR1 is MGHRA and CDR2 YSYEKL. The CDR3 runs to 16 residues. The V gene end was trimmed by 3 bases and the J gene end by 6 bases; junction bases not matched to a gene: 8. The CDR3: CASSQGRGGPPGELFF. The CDR3 DNA reads TGCGCCAGCAGCCAGGGGCGGGGGGGCCCCCCCGGGGAGCTGTTTTTT.

Concerning this clone itself: A read error may produce the germline difference seen at one junction end. This chain connects TRBV6-5 to TRBJ1-5; D is unclear. The germline CDR1 and CDR2 sequences are MNHEY and SVGAGI. This CDR3 has 15 residues. CDR3 in DNA: TGTGCCAGCAGTTACTCAGGACTAGCGGATCAGTCCCAGCATTTT. As protein: CASSYSGLADQSQHF.

This clone was seen just once. The chain recombines TRBV5-1 with TRBJ2-3; 14 bases fit TRBD2. CDR1 SGHRS and CDR2 YFSETQ come from the germline V gene. Unmatched junction bases numbered 8, after V lost 7 bases and J lost 4 bases. The CDR3 extends over 16 amino acids. This CDR3 is CASRPGLAGEADTQYF. The CDR3 DNA is TGCGCCAGCCGCCCGGGACTAGCGGGAGAGGCAGATACGCAGTATTTT. Complete variable domain (other parts from reference TRBV5-1 and TRBJ2-3): KAGVTQTPRYLIKTRGQQVTLSCSPISGHRSVSWYQQTPGQGLQFLFEYFSETQRNKGNFPGRFSGRQFSNSRSEMNVSTLELGDSALYLCASRPGLAGEADTQYFGPGTRLTVL.

The chain recombines TRBV27 with TRBJ1-5; D is unclear. Germline assignment: CDR1 MNHEY and CDR2 SMNVEV (reference sequence). V lost 2 bases to trimming and J lost 7 bases, with 9 bases between them. The CDR3 loop spans 13 amino acids. CDR3 sequence (DNA): TGTGCCAGCAGTTTAGGGAGGAAGCAGCCCCAGCATTTT. As protein: CASSLGRKQPQHF.

The chain has TRBV2 and TRBJ1-2; D is perhaps TRBD1 (5 bases). The CDR3 length is 15 residues. From germline, CDR1 is SNHLY and CDR2 FYNNEI. Trimming took 3 bases from V and 8 from J, leaving 19 bases between them. Here the CDR3 reads CASSDYTPGTQGYTF. CDR3 nucleotides: TGTGCCAGCAGTGACTACACCCCCGGGACTCAGGGCTACACCTTC.

The V and J genes are TRBV7-9 and TRBJ2-1, with a weak D call TRBD1 (6 bases). Germline assignment: CDR1 SEHNR and CDR2 FQNEAQ (reference sequence). The CDR3 has 17 residues. Trimming shortened V by 4 bases and J by 4 bases, and 20 bases separated the two germline ends. This chain's CDR3 is CASSSFPQGSFYNEQFF. CDR3 bases: TGTGCCAGCAGCTCTTTCCCACAGGGTTCCTTTTACAATGAGCAGTTCTTC.

This clone has just a few counts. This chain uses TRBV2 with TRBJ2-2; 13 nucleotides align to TRBD2. This CDR3 region has 15 residues. Trimming removed 6 bases from V and 5 bases from J; junction bases left unmatched: 3. The germline gives CDR1 SNHLY, CDR2 FYNNEI. CDR3 sequence (DNA): TGTGCCAGCAGCGCGACTAGCGGGAGGACCGGGGAGCTGTTTTTT. Protein sequence: CASSATSGRTGELFF.

This clone has only a few counts. The chain uses TRBV7-2 and TRBJ1-5, with D unclear. Germline loops: CDR1 SGHTA, CDR2 FQGNSA. The CDR3 runs to 14 residues. Trimming stripped 2 bases from V and 1 base from J, with 6 bases between. The CDR3 nucleotides read TGTGCCAGCAGCTTACACGGGAGCAATCAGCCCCAGCATTTT. Protein sequence: CASSLHGSNQPQHF.

The V and J genes are TRBV5-4 and TRBJ1-3; 8 bases line up with TRBD1. Germline V gene sequence: CDR1 SGHNT, CDR2 YYREEE (reference sequence). The CDR3 loop spans 15 amino acids. The junction had 3 bases not matched to a gene; V was cut back by 4 bases and J by 0 bases. In nucleotides, the CDR3 is TGTGCCAGCAGCCAAGACAGGGGCTCTGGAAACACCATATATTTT. Amino acid sequence: CASSQDRGSGNTIYF.

The rearrangement links TRBV5-4 to TRBJ1-1, with D possibly matching TRBD1 (6 bases). V lost 2 bases, J lost 4 bases, and 15 bases lay in between. The CDR3 has 15 amino acids. Germline-derived CDR1 and CDR2 are SGHNT and YYREEE (reference sequence). CDR3 DNA: TGTGCCAGCAGCTTCGGTGGTTCACAGGGCACTGAAGCTTTCTTT. This sequence encodes CASSFGGSQGTEAFF. The whole variable domain, filled in from reference TRBV5-4 and TRBJ1-1, reads ETGVTQSPTHLIKTRGQQVTLRCSSQSGHNTVSWYQQALGQGPQFIFQYYREEENGRGNFPPRFSGLQFPNYSSELNVNALELDDSALYLCASSFGGSQGTEAFFGQGTRLTVV.

The rearrangement uses TRBV4-1 and TRBJ2-7; the D is unclear. V lost 3 bases, J lost 5 bases, and 20 bases lay in between. The CDR3 spans 16 residues. In germline, CDR1 is MGHRA, CDR2 YSYEKL. DNA for the CDR3: TGCGCCAGCAGCCATCAAACAACAGAGAGTAGGAACGAGCAGTACTTC. Translated: CASSHQTTESRNEQYF.

This rearrangement joins TRBV11-3 to TRBJ2-1, with 15 nucleotides matching TRBD2. Germline V CDR1 and CDR2: SGHNT, YENEEA. V lost 6 bases and J lost 10; bases outside the gene matches: 7. CDR3 size: 15 residues. The CDR3 loop reads CASSPGTSGRTEQFF. CDR3 nucleotide sequence: TGTGCCAGCAGTCCCGGGACTAGCGGGAGGACCGAGCAGTTCTTC.

J is TRBJ2-3 and V is TRBV4-1; the match to TRBD2 covers 9 bases. Germline assignment: CDR1 MGHRA and CDR2 YSYEKL. Germline trimming cut 0 bases from V and 4 bases from J; bases unmatched to any gene: 11. This CDR3 is 18 amino acids long. CDR3 protein: CASSQERWRGGGSDTQYF. The CDR3 coding sequence is TGCGCCAGCAGCCAAGAGCGTTGGCGGGGGGGCGGATCAGATACGCAGTATTTT.

This clone was seen only a few times. The V gene is TRBV7-9, the J gene TRBJ2-7; no firm D call. The CDR3 extends over 13 amino acids. CDR1 and CDR2 (germline): SEHNR, FQNEAQ (reference sequence). V was trimmed by 1 base and J by 7 bases, leaving 11 bases between them. The CDR3 DNA reads as TGTGCCAGCAGCTTAGGTCTGCTAATGGAGCAGTACTTC. It yields the protein CASSLGLLMEQYF.

This clone occurred once. The chain joins TRBV7-7 to TRBJ2-5; D possibly corresponds to TRBD2 (7 bases). Germline V lookup: CDR1 SSHAT, CDR2 FNYEAQ (reference sequence). Trimming pared 1 base from V and 0 bases from J, leaving 9 bases between. This CDR3 region has 15 residues. CDR3 amino acids: CASSLEGGYQETQYF. The CDR3 coding sequence is TGTGCCAGCAGCTTAGAGGGGGGGTACCAAGAGACCCAGTACTTC.

The rearrangement links TRBV7-9 to TRBJ2-7, with 7 bases identical to TRBD2. Losses at the gene ends were 5 bases for V and 5 bases for J; bases not matched to a gene: 15. The CDR3 covers 16 residues. CDR1 and CDR2 from the germline V gene are SEHNR and FQNEAQ (reference sequence). CDR3 sequence reads: CASSQQGAGEAHEQYF. CDR3 in DNA: TGTGCCAGCAGCCAGCAGGGCGCGGGAGAAGCCCACGAGCAGTACTTC.

V gene TRBV2 combines with J gene TRBJ2-1, with 7 nucleotides matching TRBD2. The CDR3 runs to 14 residues. The junction had 2 bases not matched to a gene; V was cut back by 6 bases and J by 0 bases. Germline CDR1 is SNHLY and CDR2 is FYNNEI. The CDR3 sequence: CASRAGSSYNEQFF. CDR3 DNA sequence: TGTGCCAGCAGAGCGGGGAGCTCCTACAATGAGCAGTTCTTC. The full variable domain, completed using reference TRBV2 and TRBJ2-1, is EPEVTQTPSHQVTQMGQEVILRCVPISNHLYFYWYRQILGQKVEFLVSFYNNEISEKSEIFDDQFSVERPDGSNFTLKIRSTKLEDSAMYFCASRAGSSYNEQFFGPGTRLTVL.

The chain joins TRBV2 to TRBJ1-3, with D possibly being TRBD1 (5 bases). Germline CDR1 is SNHLY and CDR2 is FYNNEI. The ends were cut back, 0 bases at V and 2 bases at J, with 11 bases in the middle. There are 16 residues in the CDR3. CDR3 amino acids: CASSEARQQPGNTIYF. Written as DNA, the CDR3 is TGTGCCAGCAGTGAAGCGCGACAGCAGCCTGGAAACACCATATATTTT. Full variable domain (remainder filled in from reference TRBV2 and TRBJ1-3): EPEVTQTPSHQVTQMGQEVILRCVPISNHLYFYWYRQILGQKVEFLVSFYNNEISEKSEIFDDQFSVERPDGSNFTLKIRSTKLEDSAMYFCASSEARQQPGNTIYFGEGSWLTVV.

The rearrangement joins TRBV7-2 to TRBJ2-1, with 7 bases fitting TRBD2. V gave up 4 bases and J gave up 4 bases; unmatched junction bases: 7. Germline values: CDR1 SGHTA, CDR2 FQGNSA. The CDR3 length is 15 residues. CDR3: CASSSLFGRYNEQFF. CDR3 bases: TGTGCCAGCAGCTCCCTTTTCGGGAGGTACAATGAGCAGTTCTTC.

On this clone: Other DNA variants within this sample encode the same CDR3. The chain has TRBV27 and TRBJ1-1; a possible D gene is TRBD1 (6 bases). V lost 5 bases and J lost 5, with 9 bases in between. This CDR3 has 12 residues. CDR1 and CDR2 from the germline V gene are MNHEY and SMNVEV (reference sequence). The CDR3 sequence: CASSPQGTEAFF. In DNA, the CDR3 is TGTGCCAGCAGTCCCCAGGGGACTGAAGCTTTCTTT.

The V call is TRBV5-5, the J call TRBJ1-2; 7 nucleotides match TRBD1. The CDR3 runs to 14 residues. CDR1 SGHKS and CDR2 YYEKEE come from the germline V gene (reference sequence). J gave up 2 bases and V 2 bases, and 3 bases lay outside the gene matches. The CDR3 DNA follows: TGTGCCAGCAGCTTACAGGGGAGAAACTATGGCTACACCTTC. This codes for CASSLQGRNYGYTF.

The chain combines TRBV9 with TRBJ1-3; no reliable D call. The germline V gene encodes CDR1 SGDLS and CDR2 YYNGEE. The V and J ends lost 0 bases and 0 bases respectively, with 7 bases between them. The CDR3 runs 15 residues. The CDR3: CASSVGASSGNTIYF. DNA of the CDR3: TGTGCCAGCAGCGTAGGGGCAAGCTCTGGAAACACCATATATTTT. Full variable domain (remainder filled in from reference TRBV9 and TRBJ1-3): DSGVTQTPKHLITATGQRVTLRCSPRSGDLSVYWYQQSLDQGLQFLIQYYNGEERAKGNILERFSAQQFPDLHSELNLSSLELGDSALYFCASSVGASSGNTIYFGEGSWLTVV.